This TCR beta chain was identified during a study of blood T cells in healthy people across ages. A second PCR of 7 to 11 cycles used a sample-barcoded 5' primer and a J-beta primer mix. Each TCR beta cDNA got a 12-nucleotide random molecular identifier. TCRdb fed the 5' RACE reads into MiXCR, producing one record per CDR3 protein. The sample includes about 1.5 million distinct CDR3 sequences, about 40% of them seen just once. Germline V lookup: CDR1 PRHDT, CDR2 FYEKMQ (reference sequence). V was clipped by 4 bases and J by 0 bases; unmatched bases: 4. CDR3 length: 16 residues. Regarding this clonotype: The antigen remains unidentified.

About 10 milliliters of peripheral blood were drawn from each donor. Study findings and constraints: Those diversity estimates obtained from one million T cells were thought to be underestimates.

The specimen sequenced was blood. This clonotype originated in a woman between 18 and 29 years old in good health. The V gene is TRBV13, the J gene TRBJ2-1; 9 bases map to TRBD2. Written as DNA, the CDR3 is TGTGCCAGCAGCTCTCTAGCGGGGAGCTCCTACAATGAGCAGTTCTTC. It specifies CASSSLAGSSYNEQFF.